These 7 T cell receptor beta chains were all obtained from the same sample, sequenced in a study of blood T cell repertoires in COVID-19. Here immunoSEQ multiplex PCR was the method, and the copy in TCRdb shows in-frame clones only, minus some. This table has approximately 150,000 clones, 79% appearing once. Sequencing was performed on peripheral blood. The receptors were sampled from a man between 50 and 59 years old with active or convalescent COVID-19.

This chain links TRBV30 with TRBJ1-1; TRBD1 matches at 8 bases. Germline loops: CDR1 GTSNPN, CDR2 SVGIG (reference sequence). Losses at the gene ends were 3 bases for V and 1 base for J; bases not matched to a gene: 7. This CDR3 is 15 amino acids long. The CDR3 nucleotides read TGTGCCTGGAGCCTACCAGACAGGGGGAACACTGAAGCTTTCTTT. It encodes CAWSLPDRGNTEAFF.

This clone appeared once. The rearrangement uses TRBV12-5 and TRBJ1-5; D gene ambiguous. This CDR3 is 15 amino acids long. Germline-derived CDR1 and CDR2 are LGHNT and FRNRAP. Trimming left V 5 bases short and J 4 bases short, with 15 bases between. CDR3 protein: CASGKHRTLNQPQHF. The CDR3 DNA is TGTGCTAGTGGTAAGCACCGGACTCTTAATCAGCCCCAGCATTTT.

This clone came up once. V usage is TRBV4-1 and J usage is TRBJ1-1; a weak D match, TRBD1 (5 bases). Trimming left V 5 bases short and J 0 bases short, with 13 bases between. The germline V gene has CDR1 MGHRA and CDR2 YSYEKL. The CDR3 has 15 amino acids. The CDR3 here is CASSVTGGVNTEAFF. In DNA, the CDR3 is TGCGCCAGCAGCGTCACCGGGGGGGTGAACACTGAAGCTTTCTTT.

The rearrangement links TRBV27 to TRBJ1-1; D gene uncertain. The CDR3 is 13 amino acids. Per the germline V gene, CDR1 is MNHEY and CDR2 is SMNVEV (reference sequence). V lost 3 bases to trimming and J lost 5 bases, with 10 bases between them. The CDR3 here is CASSLVGVTEAFF. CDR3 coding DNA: TGTGCCAGCAGTTTGGTGGGAGTAACTGAAGCTTTCTTT.

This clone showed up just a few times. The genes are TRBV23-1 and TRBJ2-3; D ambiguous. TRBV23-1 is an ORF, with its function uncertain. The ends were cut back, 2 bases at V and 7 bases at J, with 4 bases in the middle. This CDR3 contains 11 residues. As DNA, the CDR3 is TGCGCCAGCAGTCAAGTTAATACGCAGTATTTT. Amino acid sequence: CASSQVNTQYF.

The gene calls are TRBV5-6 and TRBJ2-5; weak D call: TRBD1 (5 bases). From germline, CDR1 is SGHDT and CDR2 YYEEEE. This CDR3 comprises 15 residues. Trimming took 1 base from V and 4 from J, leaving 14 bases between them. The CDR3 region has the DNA TGTGCCAGCAGCTTGAGAGGACACCTTGGAGAGACCCAGTACTTC. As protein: CASSLRGHLGETQYF.

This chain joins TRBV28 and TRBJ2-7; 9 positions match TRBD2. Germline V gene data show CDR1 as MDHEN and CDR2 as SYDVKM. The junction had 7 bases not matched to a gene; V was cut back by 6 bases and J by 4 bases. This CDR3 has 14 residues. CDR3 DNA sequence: TGTGCCAGCAGGATTAGCGGGAGTCGGTACGAGCAGTACTTC. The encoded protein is CASRISGSRYEQYF.